The 5 T cell receptor beta chains listed next were all sequenced from one sample in a study of control samples from healthy donors and cancer patients. TCRdb keeps only in-frame clones here, not all; method: immunoSEQ multiplex PCR. The data contain 120,000 or so clones, around 90% of them singletons. The material sequenced was blood. These receptors were obtained from a man between 40 and 49 years old in good health.

This clone was detected a few times. The chain uses TRBV12-3 or TRBV12-4 and TRBJ2-1; 7 bases line up with TRBD1. CDR3 size: 13 residues. The V and J ends lost 7 bases and 6 bases, in that order; junction bases with no gene match: 6. CDR3 sequence reads: CASTPGQANEQFF. The CDR3 DNA reads TGTGCCAGCACTCCCGGACAGGCCAATGAGCAGTTCTTC.

The rearrangement joins TRBV27 to TRBJ2-3; D is perhaps TRBD1 (5 bases). The V end was cut by 6 bases, the J end by 3 bases, with 10 bases between. This CDR3 has 13 amino acids. Germline V gives CDR1 MNHEY, CDR2 SMNVEV (reference sequence). The CDR3 nucleotides read TGTGCCAGCAGGGGGCGCCGGACAGATACGCAGTATTTT. Translated: CASRGRRTDTQYF.

The gene calls are TRBV25-1 and TRBJ2-1; D possibly uses TRBD1 or TRBD2 (6 bases each). CDR1 and CDR2 from the germline V gene are MGHDK and SYGVNS. The V end lost 1 base, the J end lost 4 bases, and 11 bases lay between the germline ends. This CDR3 has 15 amino acids. The CDR3 region is CASSEFKGGYNEQFF. In DNA, the CDR3 is TGTGCCAGCAGTGAATTCAAAGGGGGGTACAATGAGCAGTTCTTC. Variable domain in full (rest from reference TRBV25-1 and TRBJ2-1): EADIYQTPRYLVIGTGKKITLECSQTMGHDKMYWYQQDPGMELHLIHYSYGVNSTEKGDLSSESTVSRIRTEHFPLTLESARPSHTSQYLCASSEFKGGYNEQFFGPGTRLTVL.

DNA for the CDR3: TGCGCCAGCAGCCAAGATTGGGGGGTGATCTATGGCTACACCTTC. Amino acids: CASSQDWGVIYGYTF. The genes are TRBV4-3 and TRBJ1-2; D might be TRBD1 (5 bases). CDR1 is LGHNA and CDR2 is YSLEER in the germline V gene. The CDR3 consists of 15 residues. V lost 0 bases and J 4 bases, leaving 12 bases between the germline ends.

The chain carries TRBV11-2 and TRBJ1-1; possible D gene TRBD1, 6 bases. The CDR3 has 14 amino acids. The germline V and J ends were trimmed by 1 base and 6 bases, with 12 bases remaining between them. Germline lookup yields CDR1 SGHAT and CDR2 FQNNGV. CDR3 amino acids: CASSLAGARSEAFF. The CDR3 DNA is TGTGCCAGCAGCTTAGCGGGGGCGAGGTCTGAAGCTTTCTTT. Combining the CDR3 with reference TRBV11-2 and TRBJ1-1 gives the whole variable domain EAGVAQSPRYKIIEKRQSVAFWCNPISGHATLYWYQQILGQGPKLLIQFQNNGVVDDSQLPKDRFSAERLKGVDSTLKIQPAKLEDSAVYLCASSLAGARSEAFFGQGTRLTVV.